This T cell receptor beta chain was captured in a study of blood T cell repertoires in COVID-19. Study details: The United States, Italy and Spain were the sources of the acute and convalescent COVID-19 samples. PBMCs, B-cell-depleted T cells, or T cells provided the cDNA or gDNA that made up the material.

Authors' processing steps: Researchers report that nucleated cell counts were estimated from reference gene primer amplification. Profiling relied on immunoSEQ multiplex PCR, and the TCRdb table lists in-frame clones only, not all of them. V and J calls and clone size are copied from that table; D and trimming were computed from the DNA. The profile shows around 50,000 clones, 75% to 95% of them singletons. The clonotype comes from a man in his 70s with active COVID-19. Input material: peripheral blood.

CDR3 coding DNA: TGTGCCAGCAGTTTTCGGTACGAGCAGTACTTC. The encoded protein is CASSFRYEQYF. The gene calls are TRBV28 and TRBJ2-7, with D uncertain. V was trimmed by 3 bases and J by 4 bases, leaving 4 bases between them. Germline V gene lookup returns CDR1 MDHEN and CDR2 SYDVKM. CDR3 length: 11 amino acids.